This TCR beta chain stems from a study of blood T cell repertoires in COVID-19. Across the study: The study drew acute and convalescent COVID-19 samples from the United States, Italy and Spain. Sources were T cells, B-cell-depleted T cells, or PBMCs; the material itself was cDNA or gDNA.

As processed by the authors: Reference gene primer amplification gave estimated nucleated cell counts. Method: immunoSEQ multiplex PCR; TCRdb's copy keeps in-frame clones and lacks some. V, J and clone size derive from that table, while D and trimming were established from the DNA sequence. In the table there are more than 100,000 clones, 87% of which are singletons. The CDR3 is 17 amino acids. V was clipped by 3 bases and J by 1 base, with 19 bases between them. CDR1 is LNHNV and CDR2 is YYDKDF in the germline V gene (reference sequence). The chain couples TRBV15 to TRBJ2-7; weak D call: TRBD1 (6 bases). The receptor's source is a human donor in a cohort sampled during active COVID-19. Sequences were obtained from peripheral blood. The CDR3 coding sequence is TGTGCCACCAGCAGGCAGGGGCGCTCGGCCGGTTCCTACGAGCAGTACTTC. This translates into CATSRQGRSAGSYEQYF.